These T cell receptor beta chains were read from a single sample in a study of blood T cell repertoires in COVID-19. Some clones are missing from TCRdb's copy, which holds only in-frame ones; the method was immunoSEQ multiplex PCR. The sample carries a few hundred thousand clones, approximately 89% recorded once. The source material was peripheral blood. The source of these receptors is a woman aged 55-70 years with COVID-19, enrolled during active disease. The CDR3 runs from the conserved cysteine through the conserved F or W. The order of the fields is J gene, V gene, CDR3 protein.

j_gene: TRBJ1-2; v_gene: TRBV6-5; CDR3aa: CASRPSGGYGYTF
j_gene: TRBJ1-5; v_gene: TRBV20-1; CDR3aa: CSASGGPSQPQHF
j_gene: TRBJ2-6; v_gene: TRBV18; CDR3aa: CASPRGGAGANVLTF
j_gene: TRBJ1-1; v_gene: TRBV6-5; CDR3aa: CASIGTGQGSTEAFF
j_gene: TRBJ2-1; v_gene: TRBV5-1; CDR3aa: CASSLVGVEQFF
j_gene: TRBJ2-7; v_gene: TRBV6-5; CDR3aa: CASSRTGGPYEQYF
j_gene: TRBJ2-2; v_gene: TRBV3-1/TRBV3-2; CDR3aa: CASTKDRNTGELFF
j_gene: TRBJ1-6; v_gene: TRBV6-5; CDR3aa: CASSYSRQGHNSPLHF
j_gene: TRBJ1-2; v_gene: TRBV19; CDR3aa: CASSTRTANYGYTF
j_gene: TRBJ2-1; v_gene: TRBV14; CDR3aa: CASSQDLNRGVEQFF
j_gene: TRBJ2-1; v_gene: TRBV7-8; CDR3aa: CASSEMRNEQFF
j_gene: TRBJ2-5; v_gene: TRBV2; CDR3aa: CASSENAGIIRETQYF
j_gene: TRBJ1-1; v_gene: TRBV18; CDR3aa: CASSPRVDTEAFF
j_gene: TRBJ1-1; v_gene: TRBV2; CDR3aa: CASTRQNTEAFF
j_gene: TRBJ1-5; v_gene: TRBV10-1; CDR3aa: CASSESGNRSRSSNQPQHF
j_gene: TRBJ1-2; v_gene: TRBV4-2; CDR3aa: CASSQDPGQGLGYGYTF
j_gene: TRBJ1-5; v_gene: TRBV10-2; CDR3aa: CASSDGGGLPQHF
j_gene: TRBJ2-7; v_gene: TRBV18; CDR3aa: CASSPGQIDEQYF
j_gene: TRBJ1-4; v_gene: TRBV7-8; CDR3aa: CASSLFGTANEKLFF
j_gene: TRBJ1-5; v_gene: TRBV9; CDR3aa: CASSVATGESNQPQHF
j_gene: TRBJ1-3; v_gene: TRBV12-3/TRBV12-4; CDR3aa: CASSFSSGNTIYF
j_gene: TRBJ1-1; v_gene: TRBV7-2; CDR3aa: CASSPPGTGVLGAFF
j_gene: TRBJ2-7; v_gene: TRBV5-6; CDR3aa: CASRRQGRGYEQYF
j_gene: TRBJ1-4; v_gene: TRBV7-6; CDR3aa: CASSQEGGLSEKLFF
j_gene: TRBJ1-3; v_gene: TRBV12-3/TRBV12-4; CDR3aa: CASRQGSGNTIYF
j_gene: TRBJ2-7; v_gene: TRBV6-5; CDR3aa: CASSPTGSQQYF
j_gene: TRBJ2-6; v_gene: TRBV6-1; CDR3aa: CASSELEGQGWFAGANVLTF
j_gene: TRBJ1-5; v_gene: TRBV18; CDR3aa: CASSPYVHRASNQPQHF
j_gene: TRBJ1-1; v_gene: TRBV6-5; CDR3aa: CASRGGQGMNTEAFF
j_gene: TRBJ2-7; v_gene: TRBV20-1; CDR3aa: CSASIGGAYEQYF
j_gene: TRBJ2-4; v_gene: TRBV2; CDR3aa: CASDRASLGKNIQYF
j_gene: TRBJ1-4; v_gene: TRBV4-1; CDR3aa: CASSDRPGTETTNEKLFF
j_gene: TRBJ1-4; v_gene: TRBV5-4; CDR3aa: CASSLGGANNEKLFF
j_gene: TRBJ1-6; v_gene: TRBV6-5; CDR3aa: CASSRGGFDNSPLHF
j_gene: TRBJ1-2; v_gene: TRBV19; CDR3aa: CASSKLLAGSSYGYTF
j_gene: TRBJ2-7; v_gene: TRBV4-2; CDR3aa: CASSQVPGQSSYGQYF
j_gene: TRBJ2-5; v_gene: TRBV5-1; CDR3aa: CASSLVGGGKTQYF
j_gene: TRBJ1-5; v_gene: TRBV6-5; CDR3aa: CASSYGGTGQQPQHF
j_gene: TRBJ2-2; v_gene: TRBV6-5; CDR3aa: CASSYGGGVGELFF
j_gene: TRBJ1-4; v_gene: TRBV7-2; CDR3aa: CASSLSDRGPKLFF
j_gene: TRBJ1-1; v_gene: TRBV5-1; CDR3aa: CASSLGDRNTEAFF
j_gene: TRBJ2-3; v_gene: TRBV14; CDR3aa: CASSRKYGTSGDTQYF
j_gene: TRBJ2-7; v_gene: TRBV29-1; CDR3aa: CSAGQGGSEQYF
j_gene: TRBJ1-5; v_gene: TRBV18; CDR3aa: CASSPSQDQPQHF
j_gene: TRBJ2-2; v_gene: TRBV3-1/TRBV3-2; CDR3aa: CASSHLVGGELFF
j_gene: TRBJ2-5; v_gene: TRBV5-1; CDR3aa: CASSFTTTGGKQETQYF
j_gene: TRBJ1-1; v_gene: TRBV5-4; CDR3aa: CASSLRSGAGNTEAFF
j_gene: TRBJ1-1; v_gene: TRBV7-8; CDR3aa: CATARGQSMGNTEAFF
j_gene: TRBJ2-1; v_gene: TRBV14; CDR3aa: CASSRQGALGNEQFF
j_gene: TRBJ1-3; v_gene: TRBV9; CDR3aa: CASSASGAEILSGNTIYF
j_gene: TRBJ2-2; v_gene: TRBV9; CDR3aa: CASSRQTGQGNTGELFF
j_gene: TRBJ2-2; v_gene: TRBV5-1; CDR3aa: CASSNDSPVTGELFF